One and the same sample provided the 4 T cell receptor beta chains below, sequenced in a study of human T cells and chemical hapten exposure (dated by TCRdb to the early 2020s). The library was prepared using RACE. Instrument used: NextSeq 500. The public sequencing data were trimmed at Q25 with fastp and processed into clonotypes with MiXCR by TCRdb, which kept only in-frame beta chains. Rows with a matching CDR3 protein are joined into one entry that keeps the most common DNA and genes. The sample data list hundreds of thousands of distinct CDR3 sequences, and about 6.9% of these were observed just once. Together, the top ten hold under 7% of the sample. In light of the paper, this sample's time point label describes: patch test 2, 6 weeks after DPC sensitization. The treatment or condition label here, explained by the study, means: therapeutic diphenylcyclopropenone sensitization with weekly scalp DPC.

The sample was whole blood, taken in connection with sensitization to the hapten diphenylcyclopropenone (DPC). The source of these receptors is a woman younger than 30 with alopecia areata. Some clones in this sample may be carry-over from other donors' samples.

This chain links TRBV7-3 with TRBJ2-3; D is unresolved. Germline V gives CDR1 SGHTA, CDR2 FQGTGA. This CDR3 has 13 residues. The V gene lost 8 bases and the J gene lost 0 bases, with 9 bases spanning the gap. In nucleotides, the CDR3 is TGTGCCAGCGCAAGAGATAGCACAGATACGCAGTATTTT. The encoded protein is CASARDSTDTQYF.

This clonotype showed up many times. The chain uses TRBV7-2 and TRBJ1-5, with 8 bases identical to TRBD1. The V gene's germline CDR1 is SGHTA and CDR2 FQGNSA. After removal of 5 bases from V and 7 bases from J, the junction contained 7 bases not matched to a gene. The CDR3 loop spans 14 amino acids. The DNA for the CDR3 is TGTGCCAGCAGCATACAGGGGGGAGGGCAGCCCCAGCATTTT. Translated: CASSIQGGGQPQHF.

This clonotype was found a few times. One end of the junction is discordant with germline, which a read error may explain. The rearrangement joins TRBV10-3 to TRBJ2-6; D is undetermined. CDR1 is ENHRY and CDR2 is SYGVKD in the germline V gene. This CDR3 is 12 amino acids long. CDR3 nucleotides: TGTGCCATCAGTGACAGAGGCAACATCCTGACTTTC. Protein: CAISDRGNILTF.

This clonotype has just a few counts. The V and J genes are TRBV9 and TRBJ1-3; D ambiguous. The CDR3 covers 16 residues. Trimming stripped 3 bases from V and 1 base from J, with 14 bases between. The V gene's germline CDR1 is SGDLS and CDR2 YYNGEE. CDR3 protein: CASSGGGSRSGNTIYF. DNA for the CDR3: TGTGCCAGCAGCGGAGGAGGTTCCCGATCTGGAAACACCATATATTTT.